Described below is a single T cell receptor (beta chain) sequence and its context. Its antigen is still unknown. The data were produced by immunoSEQ multiplex PCR, yet TCRdb's version contains in-frame clones alone and is incomplete. Among roughly 90,000 clones, around 84% were seen once, and the ten largest hold 20%. These data are taken from a study of cytomegalovirus exposure and HLA in healthy donors. Study details: The platform used for the roughly 130 validation repertoires matched that of the roughly 670 first-cohort repertoires, a later analysis reported. Study-wide results and limits: Most observed TCR sequences were rare, whereas some public TCRs were detected in many donors. The CMV antigen specificity of a few CMV-associated chains was confirmed through in vitro analysis. According to the study, 160 or so TCR beta chains were cytomegalovirus-associated.

The CDR3 is made up of 12 amino acids. Germline CDR1 is MNHEY and CDR2 is SMNVEV (reference sequence). The junction had 1 base not matched to a gene; V was cut back by 6 bases and J by 4 bases. The sequence was collected from a man younger than 30 in good health and CMV-seropositive. Material for sequencing was PBMCs. This chain joins TRBV27 and TRBJ2-3; the match to TRBD1 covers 7 bases. The CDR3 nucleotides read TGTGCCAGCAGCCAGGGGGCAGATACGCAGTATTTT. Its translation is CASSQGADTQYF.